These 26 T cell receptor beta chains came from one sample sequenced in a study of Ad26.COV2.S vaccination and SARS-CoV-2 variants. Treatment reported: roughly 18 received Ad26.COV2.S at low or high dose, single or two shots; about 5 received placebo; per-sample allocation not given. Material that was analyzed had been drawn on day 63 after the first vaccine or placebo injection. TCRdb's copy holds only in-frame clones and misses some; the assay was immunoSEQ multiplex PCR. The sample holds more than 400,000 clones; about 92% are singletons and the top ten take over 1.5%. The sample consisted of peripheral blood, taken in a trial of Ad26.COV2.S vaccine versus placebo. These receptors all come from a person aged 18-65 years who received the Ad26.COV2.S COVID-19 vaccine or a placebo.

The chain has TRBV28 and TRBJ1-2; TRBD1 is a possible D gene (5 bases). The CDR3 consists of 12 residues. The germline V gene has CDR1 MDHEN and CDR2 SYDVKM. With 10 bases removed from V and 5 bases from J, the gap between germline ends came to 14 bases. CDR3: CATSGLPYGYTF. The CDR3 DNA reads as TGTGCCACCTCGGGACTTCCTTATGGCTACACCTTC.

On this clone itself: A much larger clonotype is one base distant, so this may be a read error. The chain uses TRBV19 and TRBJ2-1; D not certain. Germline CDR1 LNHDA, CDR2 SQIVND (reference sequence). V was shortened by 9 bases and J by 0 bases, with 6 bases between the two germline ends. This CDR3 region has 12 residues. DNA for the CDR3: TGTGCCAGCGGCCCCTCCTACAATGAGCAGTTCTTC. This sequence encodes CASGPSYNEQFF.

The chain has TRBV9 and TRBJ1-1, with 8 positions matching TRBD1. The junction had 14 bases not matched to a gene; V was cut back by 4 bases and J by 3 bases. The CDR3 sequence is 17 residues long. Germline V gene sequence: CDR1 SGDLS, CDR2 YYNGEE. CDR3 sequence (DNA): TGTGCCAGCAGCCCCTACGTCGGGCAGGGGGCTTACACTGAAGCTTTCTTT. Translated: CASSPYVGQGAYTEAFF.

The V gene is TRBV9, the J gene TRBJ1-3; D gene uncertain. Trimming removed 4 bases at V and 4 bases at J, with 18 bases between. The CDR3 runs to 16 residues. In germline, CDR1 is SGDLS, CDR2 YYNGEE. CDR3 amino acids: CASSPIGRVSGNTIYF. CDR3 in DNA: TGTGCCAGCAGCCCAATAGGTAGGGTCTCCGGAAACACCATATATTTT.

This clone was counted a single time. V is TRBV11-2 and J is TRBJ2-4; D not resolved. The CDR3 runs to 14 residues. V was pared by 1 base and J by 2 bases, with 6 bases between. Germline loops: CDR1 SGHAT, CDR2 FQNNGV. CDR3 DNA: TGTGCCAGCAGCTTAGGAGGAACCAAAAACATTCAGTACTTC. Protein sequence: CASSLGGTKNIQYF. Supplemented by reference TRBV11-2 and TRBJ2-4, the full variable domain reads EAGVAQSPRYKIIEKRQSVAFWCNPISGHATLYWYQQILGQGPKLLIQFQNNGVVDDSQLPKDRFSAERLKGVDSTLKIQPAKLEDSAVYLCASSLGGTKNIQYFGAGTRLSVL.

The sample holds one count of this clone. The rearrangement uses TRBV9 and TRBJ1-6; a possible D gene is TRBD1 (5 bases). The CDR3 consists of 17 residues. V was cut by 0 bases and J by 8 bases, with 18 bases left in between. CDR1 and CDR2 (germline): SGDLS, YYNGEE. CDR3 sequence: CASSVVEGRVHHSPLHF. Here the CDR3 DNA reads TGTGCCAGCAGCGTAGTCGAGGGCAGGGTTCATCATTCACCCCTCCACTTT.

In DNA, the CDR3 is TGTGCCAGTAGTAGGGGAGGGACACAAAGCACAGATACGCAGTATTTT. Residues: CASSRGGTQSTDTQYF. J is TRBJ2-3 and V is TRBV19; the D gene is possibly TRBD2 (7 bases). CDR1 LNHDA and CDR2 SQIVND come from the germline V gene (reference sequence). Trimming took 4 bases from V and 0 from J, leaving 14 bases between them. This CDR3 is built from 16 residues.

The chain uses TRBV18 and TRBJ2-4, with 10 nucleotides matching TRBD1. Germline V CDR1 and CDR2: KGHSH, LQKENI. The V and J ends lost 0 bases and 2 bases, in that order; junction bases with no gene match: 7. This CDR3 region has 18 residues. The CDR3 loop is CASSPPGQGSGPKNIQYF. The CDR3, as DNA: TGTGCCAGCTCACCACCGGGACAGGGGAGTGGGCCCAAAAACATTCAGTACTTC.

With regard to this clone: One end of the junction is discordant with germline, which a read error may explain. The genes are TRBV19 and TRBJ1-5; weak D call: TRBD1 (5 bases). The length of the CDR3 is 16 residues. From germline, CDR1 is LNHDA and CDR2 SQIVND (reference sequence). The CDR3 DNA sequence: TGTGCCAGTAGTGTAGACAGTTTTTATAGCAATCAGCCCCAGCATTTT. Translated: CASSVDSFYSNQPQHF.

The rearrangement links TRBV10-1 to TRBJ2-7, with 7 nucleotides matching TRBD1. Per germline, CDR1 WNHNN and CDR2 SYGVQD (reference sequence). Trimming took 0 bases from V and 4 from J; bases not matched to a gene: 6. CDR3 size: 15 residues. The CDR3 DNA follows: TGCGCCAGCAGTGAGTCGACAGGGAGAATATACGAGCAGTACTTC. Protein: CASSESTGRIYEQYF.

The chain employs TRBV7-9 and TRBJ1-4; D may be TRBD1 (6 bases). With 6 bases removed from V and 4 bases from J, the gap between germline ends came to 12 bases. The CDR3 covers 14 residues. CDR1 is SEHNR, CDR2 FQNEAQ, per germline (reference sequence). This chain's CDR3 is CASSDTGNNEKLFF. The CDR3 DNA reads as TGTGCCAGCAGTGACACAGGGAATAATGAAAAACTGTTTTTT.

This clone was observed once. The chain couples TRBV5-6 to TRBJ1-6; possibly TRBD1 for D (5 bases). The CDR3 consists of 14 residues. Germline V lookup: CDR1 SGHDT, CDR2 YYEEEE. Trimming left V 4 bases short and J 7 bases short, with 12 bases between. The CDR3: CASSDGGANSPLHF. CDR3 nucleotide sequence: TGTGCCAGCAGCGATGGAGGGGCCAATTCACCCCTCCACTTT.

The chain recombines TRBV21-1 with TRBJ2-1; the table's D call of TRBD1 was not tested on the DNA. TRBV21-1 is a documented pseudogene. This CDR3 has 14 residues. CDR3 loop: CASSKSGTGNEQFF. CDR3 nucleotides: TGTGCCAGCAGCAAATCTGGGACAGGGAATGAGCAGTTCTTC.

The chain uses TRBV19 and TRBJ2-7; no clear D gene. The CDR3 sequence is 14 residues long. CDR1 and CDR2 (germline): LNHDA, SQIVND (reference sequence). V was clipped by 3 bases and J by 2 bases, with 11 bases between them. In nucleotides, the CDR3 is TGTGCCAGTAGTATTTTCCTAAGCGCCTACGAGCAGTACTTC. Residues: CASSIFLSAYEQYF.

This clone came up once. The CDR3 sequence is CASSSGQGSETQYF. The CDR3 coding sequence is TGTGCCAGCAGTTCCGGACAGGGGAGTGAGACCCAGTACTTC. This sequence joins TRBV28 and TRBJ2-5; 9 bases map to TRBD1. From germline, CDR1 is MDHEN and CDR2 SYDVKM. The CDR3 sequence is 14 residues long. Losses at the gene ends were 4 bases for V and 5 bases for J; bases not matched to a gene: 5.

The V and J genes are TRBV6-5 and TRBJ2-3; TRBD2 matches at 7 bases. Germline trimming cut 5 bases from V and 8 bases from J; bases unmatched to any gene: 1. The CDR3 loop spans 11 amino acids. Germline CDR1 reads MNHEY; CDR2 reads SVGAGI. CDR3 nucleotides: TGTGCCAGCAGTACGGGGGGTACGCAGTATTTT. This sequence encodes CASSTGGTQYF.

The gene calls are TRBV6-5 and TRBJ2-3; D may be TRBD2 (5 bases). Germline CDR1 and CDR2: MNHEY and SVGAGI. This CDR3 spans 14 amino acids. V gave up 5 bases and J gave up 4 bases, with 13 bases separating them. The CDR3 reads CASSIGLTADTQYF. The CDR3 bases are TGTGCCAGCAGTATCGGACTGACCGCAGATACGCAGTATTTT.

The CDR3 region is CASSPRLGELTSGANVLTF. The CDR3 nucleotides read TGTGCCAGCAGCCCACGCCTCGGGGAGTTAACTTCTGGGGCCAACGTCCTGACTTTC. This rearrangement joins TRBV5-4 to TRBJ2-6; tentatively, D is TRBD2 (5 bases). Germline V lookup: CDR1 SGHNT, CDR2 YYREEE (reference sequence). Trimming left V 4 bases short and J 1 base short, with 21 bases between. This CDR3 comprises 19 residues.

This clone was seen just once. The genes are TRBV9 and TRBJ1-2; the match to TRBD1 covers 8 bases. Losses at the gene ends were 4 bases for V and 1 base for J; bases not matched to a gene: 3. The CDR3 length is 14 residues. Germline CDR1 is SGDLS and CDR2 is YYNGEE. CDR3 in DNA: TGTGCCAGCAGCCAAGACAGGGGTAACTATGGCTACACCTTC. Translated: CASSQDRGNYGYTF.

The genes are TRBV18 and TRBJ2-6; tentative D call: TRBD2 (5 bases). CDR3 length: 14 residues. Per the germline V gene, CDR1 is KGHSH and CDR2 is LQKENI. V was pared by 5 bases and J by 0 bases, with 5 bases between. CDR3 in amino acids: CASSEGSGANVLTF. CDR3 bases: TGTGCCAGCTCAGAGGGCTCTGGGGCCAACGTCCTGACTTTC.

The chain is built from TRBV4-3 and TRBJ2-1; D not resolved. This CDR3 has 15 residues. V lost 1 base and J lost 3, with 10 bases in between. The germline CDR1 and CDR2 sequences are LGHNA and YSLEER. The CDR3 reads CASSQATWGYNEQFF. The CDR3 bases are TGCGCCAGCAGCCAAGCGACCTGGGGCTACAATGAGCAGTTCTTC.

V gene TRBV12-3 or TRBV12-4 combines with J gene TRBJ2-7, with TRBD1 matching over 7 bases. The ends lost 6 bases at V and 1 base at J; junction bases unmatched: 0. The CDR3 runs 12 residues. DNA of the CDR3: TGTGCCAGCAGGGGACAGTCCTACGAGCAGTACTTC. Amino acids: CASRGQSYEQYF.

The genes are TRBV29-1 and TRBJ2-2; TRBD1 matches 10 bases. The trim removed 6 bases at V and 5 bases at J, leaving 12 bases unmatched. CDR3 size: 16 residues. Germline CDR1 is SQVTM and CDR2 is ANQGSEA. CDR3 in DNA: TGCAGCGTCAGGCTTAACGACAGGGGGCATACCGGGGAGCTGTTTTTT. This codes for CSVRLNDRGHTGELFF.

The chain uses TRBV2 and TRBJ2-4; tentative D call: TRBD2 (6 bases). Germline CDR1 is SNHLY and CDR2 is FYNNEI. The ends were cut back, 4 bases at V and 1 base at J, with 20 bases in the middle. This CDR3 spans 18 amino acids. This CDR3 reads CASSVWWRGSGAKNIQYF. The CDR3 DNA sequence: TGTGCCAGCAGTGTCTGGTGGCGGGGAAGCGGGGCCAAAAACATTCAGTACTTC.

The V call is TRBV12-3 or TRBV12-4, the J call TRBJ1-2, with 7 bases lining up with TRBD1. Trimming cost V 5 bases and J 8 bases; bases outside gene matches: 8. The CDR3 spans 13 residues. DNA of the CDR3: TGTGCCAGCAGTACGACAGGGTGGTACGGCTACACCTTC. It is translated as CASSTTGWYGYTF.

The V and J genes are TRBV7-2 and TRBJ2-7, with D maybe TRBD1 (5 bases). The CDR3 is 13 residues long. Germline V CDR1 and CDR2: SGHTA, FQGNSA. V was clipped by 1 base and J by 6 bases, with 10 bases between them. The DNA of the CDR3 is TGTGCCAGCAGCTTAGGGTGGGGCTCCGAGCAGTACTTC. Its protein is CASSLGWGSEQYF.